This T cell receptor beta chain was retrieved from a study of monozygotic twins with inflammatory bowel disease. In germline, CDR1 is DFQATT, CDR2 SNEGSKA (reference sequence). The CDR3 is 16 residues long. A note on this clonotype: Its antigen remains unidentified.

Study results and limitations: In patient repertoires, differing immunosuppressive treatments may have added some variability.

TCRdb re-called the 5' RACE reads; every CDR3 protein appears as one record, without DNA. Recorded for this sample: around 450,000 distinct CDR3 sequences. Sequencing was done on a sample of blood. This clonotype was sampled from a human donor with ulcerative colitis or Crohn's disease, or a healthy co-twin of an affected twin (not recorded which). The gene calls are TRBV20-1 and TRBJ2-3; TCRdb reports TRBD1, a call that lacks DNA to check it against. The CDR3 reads CSAKRGDRGFTDTQYF.